This TCR beta chain was documented in a study of cytomegalovirus exposure and HLA in healthy donors. Study summary: Early released data had around 88 million unique TCRs, all coming from HLA-typed donors.

Germline V gene lookup returns CDR1 SNHLY and CDR2 FYNNEI. The CDR3 consists of 12 residues. V dropped 10 bases and J dropped 0 bases, with 9 bases sitting between them. General study results and limits: In a later analysis, HLA-associated TCR beta chains were more clonally expanded than equally common others. Later work associated approximately 17,000 TCR beta sequences with HLA alleles at 0.05 false discovery rate. Some highly shared sequence variants likely arose as a pipeline artifact.

As concerns this clone: Its cognate antigen is unknown.

In the PCR, 60 Vbeta and 13 Jbeta primers were used. The assay was immunoSEQ multiplex PCR, and TCRdb's table has in-frame clones only and misses some. Among some 90,000 clones listed, just under 70% were seen once. The sequencing input was PBMCs. The receptor was derived from a man between 45 and 60 years old in good health and CMV-seronegative. The J gene is TRBJ2-5, the V gene TRBV2; D perhaps matches TRBD1 (5 bases). Here the CDR3 DNA reads TGTGCCACCGACAGTGACCAAGAGACCCAGTACTTC. Encoded protein: CATDSDQETQYF.